The clone carrying this T cell receptor (beta chain) was recorded at least ten times. Its antigen is not identified. A junction boundary mismatches the germline segment, possibly from a read error. The sample originates from a study of T cells in Graves' hyperthyroidism and ophthalmopathy. Amplification yielded TCR beta CDR3 regions, with RNA transcripts as the source. With the HTBI primer set, the TCR CDR3 went through a first round of RT-PCR. In TCRdb, the multiplex PCR reads were re-called with MiXCR into one record per CDR3 protein. Here the sample spans about 380,000 distinct CDR3 sequences, about 13% being singletons. Germline-derived CDR1 and CDR2 are SGHNT and YENEEA. The CDR3 runs to 15 residues. The PBMCs were sourced from fresh peripheral blood (around 9.9 ml). Study results and limitations: The model forecast ophthalmopathy, anticipating it by a median around 6.5 months before onset.

This chain joins TRBV11-3 and TRBJ2-3; 11 positions match TRBD2. Sequenced: blood. This sequence originates from a man aged 30 to 39 with Graves' hyperthyroidism that later progressed to Graves' ophthalmopathy. CDR3 protein: CASSPTSGVTDTRYF. CDR3 sequence (DNA): TGTGCCAGCAGCCCGACTAGCGGGGTGACAGATACGCGGTATTTT.